A single sample gave rise to the 5 T cell receptor beta chains below, sequenced in a study of T cell responses to AZD1222 COVID-19 vaccine. Sequencing used immunoSEQ multiplex PCR; TCRdb keeps in-frame clones, though not all of them. The sample holds some 110,000 clones, 89% seen once. The specimen was peripheral blood, collected on day 0 of AZD1222 vaccination. The receptor source for this set is an adult in good health.

The chain combines TRBV20-1 with TRBJ2-2; weak D call: TRBD1 (6 bases). Looked up from germline, CDR1 is DFQATT and CDR2 is SNEGSKA (reference sequence). The CDR3 loop spans 14 amino acids. The V and J ends lost 3 bases and 5 bases respectively, with 13 bases between them. CDR3 residues: CSASQDSRTGELFF. In DNA, the CDR3 is TGCAGTGCTAGTCAGGACAGCAGGACCGGGGAGCTGTTTTTT.

The CDR3 sequence is CASSPELQSRRYGYTF. DNA for the CDR3: TGTGCCAGCAGCCCCGAGCTACAGTCTAGGAGGTATGGCTACACCTTC. This chain joins TRBV3-1 (or the pseudogene TRBV3-2) and TRBJ1-2, with D uncertain. Germline CDR1 and CDR2: LGHDT and YNNKEL (reference sequence). The CDR3 has 16 residues. The V end lost 4 bases, the J end lost 5 bases, and 20 bases lay between the germline ends.

The sample holds one count of this clone. The chain joins TRBV30 to TRBJ2-5; 8 nucleotides agree with TRBD2. The CDR3 totals 15 residues. Per the germline V gene, CDR1 is GTSNPN and CDR2 is SVGIG (reference sequence). After removal of 0 bases from V and 9 bases from J, the junction contained 12 bases not matched to a gene. The CDR3 reads CAWSVGREGRWPQYF. The DNA of the CDR3 is TGTGCCTGGAGTGTAGGCCGGGAGGGCCGCTGGCCCCAGTACTTC.

The V and J genes are TRBV6-5 and TRBJ2-7; either TRBD1 or TRBD2 may fit D (7 bases each). The CDR3 sequence is 15 residues long. Germline-derived CDR1 and CDR2 are MNHEY and SVGAGI. Trimming took off 5 bases at V and 2 bases at J, with 16 bases between the two ends. In DNA form, the CDR3 reads TGTGCCAGCAGTCCCAGGGGGGGTCCAACCTACGAGCAGTACTTC. Protein: CASSPRGGPTYEQYF.

CDR3 in DNA: TGTGCCAGCAGACAGGACCCCCAAGAGACCCAGTACTTC. It is translated as CASRQDPQETQYF. J is TRBJ2-5 and V is TRBV28, with a possible D match to TRBD1 (5 bases). The V and J ends lost 6 bases and 1 base respectively, with 9 bases between them. Germline V gene sequence: CDR1 MDHEN, CDR2 SYDVKM. This CDR3 has 13 amino acids.